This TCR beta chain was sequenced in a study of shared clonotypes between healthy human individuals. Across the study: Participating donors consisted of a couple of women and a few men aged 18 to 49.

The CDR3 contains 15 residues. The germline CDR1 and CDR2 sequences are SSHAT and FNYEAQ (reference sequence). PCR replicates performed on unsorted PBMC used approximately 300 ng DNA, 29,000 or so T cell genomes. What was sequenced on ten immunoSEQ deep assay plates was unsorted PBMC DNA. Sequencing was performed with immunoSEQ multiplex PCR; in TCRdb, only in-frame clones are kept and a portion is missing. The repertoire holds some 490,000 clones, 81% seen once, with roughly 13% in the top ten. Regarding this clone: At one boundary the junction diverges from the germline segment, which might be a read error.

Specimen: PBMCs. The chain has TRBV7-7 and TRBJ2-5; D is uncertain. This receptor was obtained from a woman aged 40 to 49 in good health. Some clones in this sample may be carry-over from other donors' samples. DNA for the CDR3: TGTGCTAGCAGCCGCGGCGGAGACCGGCAAGAGACCCAGTACTTC. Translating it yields CASSRGGDRQETQYF.